Listed here are 29 T cell receptor beta chains from one sample, sequenced in a study of shared clonotypes between healthy human individuals. This table comes from immunoSEQ multiplex PCR, and its TCRdb copy is limited to in-frame clones, with some not included. The table includes roughly 2,500,000 clones, 93% detected once. Sequenced sample: naive CD4+ T cells from PBMCs. Indicated subset: CD45RA+ positively selected. The receptors were gathered from a man aged 18-30 years in good health. Some clones in this sample may be carry-over from other donors' samples.

This chain joins TRBV28 and TRBJ1-4; D is undetermined. The germline V gene has CDR1 MDHEN and CDR2 SYDVKM. The CDR3 spans 14 residues. V shed 1 base and J shed 5 bases, with 8 bases lying between them. CDR3 loop: CASSLFRANEKLFF. The CDR3 DNA is TGTGCCAGCAGTTTATTCCGAGCCAATGAAAAACTGTTTTTT.

The chain carries TRBV6-1 and TRBJ2-5; D is unclear. Germline lookup yields CDR1 MNHNS and CDR2 SASEGT. The CDR3 has 13 residues. V was clipped by 5 bases and J by 3 bases, with 10 bases between them. The CDR3 region has the DNA TGTGCCAGCAGTCCCCGACGGGAAGAGACCCAGTACTTC. It yields the protein CASSPRREETQYF.

This chain connects TRBV27 to TRBJ2-1; unclear D gene. The CDR3 extends over 13 amino acids. V was clipped by 5 bases and J by 10 bases, with 15 bases between them. Germline CDR1 and CDR2: MNHEY and SMNVEV (reference sequence). CDR3 DNA sequence: TGTGCCAGCAGTCAACCGGGCCCCCGGGAGCAGTTCTTC. Amino acids: CASSQPGPREQFF.

The genes are TRBV11-2 and TRBJ2-1, with 8 bases aligning to TRBD2. Germline assignment: CDR1 SGHAT and CDR2 FQNNGV. Trimming at V came to 6 bases and at J to 11 bases, leaving 12 bases not matched to a gene. There are 14 residues in the CDR3. The CDR3 here is CASSSPRLAGQQFF. CDR3 in DNA: TGTGCCAGCAGTTCACCCCGGCTAGCGGGTCAGCAGTTCTTC.

V gene TRBV5-1 combines with J gene TRBJ1-5, with 7 bases aligning to TRBD1. There are 15 residues in the CDR3. J gave up 5 bases and V 0 bases, and 5 bases lay outside the gene matches. CDR1 is SGHRS, CDR2 YFSETQ, per germline. The CDR3 loop is CASSLGGQYYQPQHF. CDR3 DNA: TGCGCCAGCAGCTTGGGGGGACAGTACTATCAGCCCCAGCATTTT.

This chain links TRBV19 with TRBJ2-1, with 7 bases lining up with TRBD2. Germline CDR1 is LNHDA and CDR2 is SQIVND (reference sequence). After removal of 6 bases from V and 6 bases from J, the junction contained 8 bases not matched to a gene. This CDR3 comprises 14 residues. CDR3 sequence (DNA): TGTGCCAGTAGAGGTGGCGGGAGCCCCAATGAGCAGTTCTTC. This encodes CASRGGGSPNEQFF.

The chain links TRBV28 to TRBJ1-5; D ambiguous. CDR1 is MDHEN, CDR2 SYDVKM, per germline. Trimming took off 8 bases at V and 2 bases at J, with 7 bases between the two ends. This CDR3 comprises 12 residues. The CDR3 reads CASRSGNQPQHF. CDR3 bases: TGTGCCAGCCGCTCCGGCAATCAGCCCCAGCATTTT. Full variable domain (remainder filled in from reference TRBV28 and TRBJ1-5): DVKVTQSSRYLVKRTGEKVFLECVQDMDHENMFWYRQDPGLGLRLIYFSYDVKMKEKGDIPEGYSVSREKKERFSLILESASTNQTSMYLCASRSGNQPQHFGDGTRLSIL.

The CDR3 coding sequence is TGCGCCAGCAGCCGAACGGGCGGGAGGGCCGATGGGGAGCAGTACTTC. Translating it yields CASSRTGGRADGEQYF. This chain connects TRBV5-1 to TRBJ2-7; 9 nucleotides agree with TRBD2. Looked up from germline, CDR1 is SGHRS and CDR2 is YFSETQ. The CDR3 has 16 amino acids. V gave up 4 bases and J gave up 7 bases; unmatched junction bases: 15.

The rearrangement joins TRBV28 to TRBJ1-5; TRBD1 might be the D (5 bases). Germline V lookup: CDR1 MDHEN, CDR2 SYDVKM. V was cut by 9 bases and J by 0 bases, with 15 bases left in between. This CDR3 comprises 15 residues. CDR3 amino acids: CASTRTPYSNQPQHF. CDR3 DNA: TGTGCCAGTACCAGGACACCGTATAGCAATCAGCCCCAGCATTTT.

J is TRBJ1-1 and V is TRBV19; D is ambiguous. This CDR3 region has 15 residues. The V and J ends lost 2 bases and 1 base respectively, with 11 bases between them. CDR1 is LNHDA, CDR2 SQIVND, per germline (reference sequence). CDR3: CASSIRRGENTEAFF. The DNA of the CDR3 is TGTGCCAGTAGTATAAGGCGGGGAGAGAACACTGAAGCTTTCTTT. Drawing the rest from reference TRBV19 and TRBJ1-1, the complete variable domain is DGGITQSPKYLFRKEGQNVTLSCEQNLNHDAMYWYRQDPGQGLRLIYYSQIVNDFQKGDIAEGYSVSREKKESFPLTVTSAQKNPTAFYLCASSIRRGENTEAFFGQGTRLTVV.

J is TRBJ2-7 and V is TRBV7-9; 7 bases match TRBD1. Germline V gene lookup returns CDR1 SEHNR and CDR2 FQNEAQ (reference sequence). Trimming removed 2 bases from V and 13 bases from J; junction bases left unmatched: 5. The CDR3 contains 11 residues. This CDR3 is CASSLTGAPYF. In DNA form, the CDR3 reads TGTGCCAGCAGCTTAACAGGGGCCCCATACTTC.

This chain connects TRBV5-4 to TRBJ2-5; 9 nucleotides match TRBD1. CDR1 is SGHNT and CDR2 is YYREEE in the germline V gene (reference sequence). The CDR3 spans 16 residues. The ends lost 2 bases at V and 5 bases at J; junction bases unmatched: 10. The CDR3 reads CASSLQGARVRETQYF. In DNA form, the CDR3 reads TGTGCCAGCAGCTTACAGGGGGCGCGGGTTCGGGAGACCCAGTACTTC.

The V gene is TRBV7-9, the J gene TRBJ1-2; no reliable D call. This CDR3 comprises 14 residues. CDR1 is SEHNR and CDR2 is FQNEAQ in the germline V gene (reference sequence). V was pared by 6 bases and J by 5 bases, with 16 bases between. The CDR3 reads CASRNTVLSYGYTF. The CDR3 nucleotides are TGTGCCAGCAGGAACACCGTACTTAGTTATGGCTACACCTTC. Full variable domain (outside the CDR3, taken from reference TRBV7-9 and TRBJ1-2): DTGVSQNPRHKITKRGQNVTFRCDPISEHNRLYWYRQTLGQGPEFLTYFQNEAQLEKSRLLSDRFSAERPKGSFSTLEIQRTEQGDSAMYLCASRNTVLSYGYTFGSGTRLTVV.

This clone was found once. The V gene is TRBV7-9, the J gene TRBJ2-1; 10 bases are a match to TRBD2. The V segment lost 2 bases and the J segment 9 bases; nucleotides outside the gene matches: 16. From germline, CDR1 is SEHNR and CDR2 FQNEAQ (reference sequence). This CDR3 has 18 residues. The CDR3 spells CASSLSPRPSGSSGEQFF. In DNA form, the CDR3 reads TGTGCCAGCAGCTTAAGTCCCCGACCTAGCGGGAGTTCCGGTGAGCAGTTCTTC.

The gene calls are TRBV6-7 and TRBJ2-3; D is perhaps TRBD1 (5 bases). TRBV6-7 is filed as an ORF, its function uncertain. V lost 0 bases to trimming and J lost 0 bases, with 10 bases between them. The CDR3 is 16 amino acids. As DNA, the CDR3 is TGTGCCAGCAGTTACTCGGACACTTCTAGCACAGATACGCAGTATTTT. Translation gives CASSYSDTSSTDTQYF.

V gene TRBV27 combines with J gene TRBJ2-2; 11 bases align to TRBD2. V gave up 3 bases and J gave up 7 bases; unmatched junction bases: 10. The germline gives CDR1 MNHEY, CDR2 SMNVEV (reference sequence). The CDR3 length is 17 residues. This CDR3 is CASSLTTSGALIGELFF. The CDR3 DNA follows: TGTGCCAGCAGTTTGACGACTAGCGGGGCGTTGATCGGGGAGCTGTTTTTT.

V and J are TRBV6-4 and TRBJ2-3; 9 positions agree with TRBD1. CDR1 and CDR2 (germline): MRHNA, SNTAGT. J gave up 5 bases and V 8 bases, and 8 bases lay outside the gene matches. The CDR3 consists of 14 residues. CDR3: CASVGTGLQDTQYF. As DNA, the CDR3 is TGTGCCAGCGTGGGGACAGGGCTTCAAGATACGCAGTATTTT.

The J gene is TRBJ2-7, the V gene TRBV5-1, with D maybe TRBD2 (5 bases). V was cut by 5 bases and J by 0 bases, with 12 bases left in between. Per germline, CDR1 SGHRS and CDR2 YFSETQ. The CDR3 extends over 14 amino acids. The CDR3 reads CASSITSGSYEQYF. CDR3 DNA: TGCGCCAGCAGTATCACCAGCGGCTCCTACGAGCAGTACTTC.

In DNA, the CDR3 is TGTGCCAGCAGCAGGAGACAGGGATCCATCTATGGCTACACCTTC. Translated: CASSRRQGSIYGYTF. This chain uses TRBV5-6 with TRBJ1-2, with 7 bases that match TRBD1. The CDR3 contains 15 residues. V dropped 4 bases and J dropped 4; count of bases not matched to a gene: 10. Looked up from germline, CDR1 is SGHDT and CDR2 is YYEEEE.

Only one count was recorded for this clone. This sequence joins TRBV11-3 and TRBJ1-3, with a tentative D call TRBD1 (6 bases). Trimming stripped 3 bases from V and 7 bases from J, with 13 bases between. This CDR3 comprises 14 residues. CDR1 and CDR2 from the germline V gene are SGHNT and YENEEA. The CDR3 DNA sequence: TGTGCCAGCAGCTTGGACAGTCGCGGGAACACCATATATTTT. Its translation is CASSLDSRGNTIYF.

The rearrangement links TRBV5-4 to TRBJ2-7; D perhaps matches TRBD1 (8 bases). CDR3 length: 15 amino acids. Germline V gives CDR1 SGHNT, CDR2 YYREEE (reference sequence). V was clipped by 5 bases and J by 5 bases, with 20 bases between them. The CDR3 loop reads CASRLNRGRVDEQYF. The CDR3 region has the DNA TGTGCCAGCAGACTTAACAGGGGGAGGGTGGACGAGCAGTACTTC.

The V gene is TRBV27, the J gene TRBJ2-3; no firm D call. The V end lost 2 bases, the J end lost 2 bases, and 5 bases lay between the germline ends. Germline assignment: CDR1 MNHEY and CDR2 SMNVEV (reference sequence). This CDR3 is 13 amino acids long. CDR3 amino acids: CASSLGFTDTQYF. The CDR3, as DNA: TGTGCCAGCAGTTTAGGCTTCACAGATACGCAGTATTTT.

J is TRBJ2-7 and V is TRBV4-1, with 10 bases identical to TRBD2. Per germline, CDR1 MGHRA and CDR2 YSYEKL. CDR3 length: 17 residues. V lost 3 bases, J lost 6 bases, and 14 bases stayed unmatched. CDR3 residues: CASSQRSGRASNSEQYF. The CDR3 DNA reads TGCGCCAGCAGCCAGAGGAGCGGGAGGGCCTCTAATAGCGAGCAGTACTTC.

As to this clone: Other DNA variants within this sample encode the same CDR3. CDR3 residues: CASSVGGIGGELFF. The CDR3 nucleotides are TGTGCCAGCAGCGTCGGCGGGATCGGCGGGGAGCTGTTTTTT. The chain has TRBV9 and TRBJ2-2, with D possibly matching TRBD2 (6 bases). Trimming left V 2 bases short and J 7 bases short, with 12 bases between. The CDR3 length is 14 residues. Germline V lookup: CDR1 SGDLS, CDR2 YYNGEE. The variable domain in full, with the rest retrieved from reference TRBV9 and TRBJ2-2, is DSGVTQTPKHLITATGQRVTLRCSPRSGDLSVYWYQQSLDQGLQFLIQYYNGEERAKGNILERFSAQQFPDLHSELNLSSLELGDSALYFCASSVGGIGGELFFGEGSRLTVL.

The J gene is TRBJ1-2, the V gene TRBV27; the D gene is possibly TRBD1 (5 bases). CDR3 length equals 14 residues. CDR1 is MNHEY, CDR2 SMNVEV, per germline (reference sequence). V dropped 6 bases and J dropped 3 bases, with 14 bases sitting between them. This CDR3 reads CASSPQGPHYGYTF. The DNA of the CDR3 is TGTGCCAGCAGCCCGCAGGGCCCACACTATGGCTACACCTTC.

This chain joins TRBV4-3 and TRBJ2-7; 8 positions agree with TRBD1. The V gene end was trimmed by 1 base and the J gene end by 5 bases; junction bases not matched to a gene: 7. Germline V CDR1 and CDR2: LGHNA, YSLEER. The CDR3 sequence is 15 residues long. CDR3 sequence: CASSQVGDRGDEQYF. As DNA, the CDR3 is TGCGCCAGCAGCCAAGTAGGTGACAGGGGCGACGAGCAGTACTTC.

This clone appeared a single time. Other DNA sequences from this sample encode an identical CDR3 as well. The chain is built from TRBV18 and TRBJ1-2; D is uncertain. CDR1 and CDR2 (germline): KGHSH, LQKENI. The length of the CDR3 is 13 residues. Trimming left V 3 bases short and J 2 bases short, with 7 bases between. Here the CDR3 reads CASSPGANYGYTF. CDR3 bases: TGTGCCAGCTCACCGGGCGCGAACTATGGCTACACCTTC.

The rearrangement links TRBV7-9 to TRBJ1-2; D is possibly TRBD1 (5 bases). V lost 5 bases and J lost 0, with 13 bases in between. Germline CDR1 and CDR2: SEHNR and FQNEAQ (reference sequence). CDR3 length: 15 amino acids. In DNA form, the CDR3 reads TGTGCCAGCAGCCCCCGGGACGGAGCTAACTATGGCTACACCTTC. This encodes CASSPRDGANYGYTF.

The genes are TRBV2 and TRBJ1-2; tentatively, D is TRBD1 (5 bases). Germline CDR1 and CDR2: SNHLY and FYNNEI. This CDR3 is 15 amino acids long. V lost 7 bases and J 2 bases, leaving 17 bases between the germline ends. The CDR3 here is CASKIARAGNYGYTF. The DNA for the CDR3 is TGTGCCAGCAAAATCGCTCGCGCAGGGAACTATGGCTACACCTTC.